This T cell receptor beta chain appears in the sequencing data of a study of cytomegalovirus exposure and HLA in healthy donors. About this clone itself: Its matching antigen is unknown.

General study points: One variant, a missense change in DCLRE1C, was linked in a later analysis to TCR beta V- and J-gene trimming.

It was with 60 Vbeta and 13 Jbeta primers that the PCR ran. Sequenced by immunoSEQ multiplex PCR; TCRdb stores in-frame clones only, minus some. This table has roughly 80,000 clones, around 60% appearing once. Germline V gives CDR1 SQVTM, CDR2 ANQGSEA. With 0 bases clipped from V and 13 bases from J, the junction kept 17 bases outside the gene matches. The CDR3 length is 15 residues. The origin of this receptor is a male donor in good health and CMV-seropositive. The sequencing input was PBMCs. The chain couples TRBV29-1 to TRBJ1-1, with 7 bases identical to TRBD1. CDR3 in amino acids: CSVEDDRDPSFAGFF. Written as DNA, the CDR3 is TGCAGCGTTGAAGATGACAGGGATCCTTCCTTTGCGGGTTTCTTT. The variable domain in full, completed from reference TRBV29-1 and TRBJ1-1, reads SAVISQKPSRDICQRGTSLTIQCQVDSQVTMMFWYRQQPGQSLTLIATANQGSEATYESGFVIDKFPISRPNLTFSTLTVSNMSPEDSSIYLCSVEDDRDPSFAGFFGQGTRLTVV.